These 17 T cell receptor beta chains were sequenced from one sample in a study of CD8 T cells in Susac syndrome. Reverse transcription used roughly 0.45 to 1 ug RNA and random hexamers. MiXCR, run by TCRdb on the immunoSEQ multiplex PCR reads, gives a single entry per CDR3 protein. The sample holds around 200,000 distinct CDR3 sequences; around 94% are singletons and the top ten take 0.085% to 0.1%. The sequenced sample was CD4+ T cells from PBMCs. The receptors stem from a human donor with Susac syndrome.

V usage is TRBV20-1 and J usage is TRBJ2-5, with D maybe TRBD2 (6 bases). The CDR3 totals 15 residues. Per germline, CDR1 DFQATT and CDR2 SNEGSKA (reference sequence). V was clipped by 1 base and J by 1 base, with 13 bases between them. CDR3 coding DNA: TGCAGTGCTAGAGGGGGCGGGGCAACCCAAGAGACCCAGTACTTC. Translated: CSARGGGATQETQYF.

The chain is built from TRBV9 and TRBJ1-1; weak D call: TRBD1 (5 bases). In germline, CDR1 is SGDLS, CDR2 YYNGEE. Trimming removed 3 bases at V and 5 bases at J, with 17 bases between. The CDR3 runs to 15 residues. The CDR3 DNA follows: TGTGCCAGCAGCGGCGACGGGGGGGAATATACTGAAGCTTTCTTT. Amino acid sequence: CASSGDGGEYTEAFF.

This chain links TRBV30 with TRBJ1-1; D is ambiguous. The CDR3 length is 13 residues. V lost 1 base, J lost 0 bases, and 6 bases lay in between. The germline V gene has CDR1 GTSNPN and CDR2 SVGIG (reference sequence). The DNA of the CDR3 is TGTGCCTGGAGTGAGTCGGTGAACACTGAAGCTTTCTTT. Translation gives CAWSESVNTEAFF.

V usage is TRBV11-2 and J usage is TRBJ2-2; D possibly corresponds to TRBD2 (6 bases). The V and J ends lost 2 bases and 6 bases respectively, with 10 bases between them. This CDR3 region has 14 residues. The germline gives CDR1 SGHAT, CDR2 FQNNGV. The CDR3 nucleotides read TGTGCCAGCAGCTTACCAGGGAGGTCCGGGGAGCTGTTTTTT. Encoded protein: CASSLPGRSGELFF.

V and J are TRBV4-1 and TRBJ2-2, with D perhaps TRBD2 (7 bases). Germline CDR1 and CDR2: MGHRA and YSYEKL. The germline V and J ends were trimmed by 4 bases and 6 bases, with 15 bases remaining between them. There are 15 residues in the CDR3. The CDR3 DNA is TGCGCCAGCAGCCTTGTAACAGGGAGGGCCGGGGAGCTGTTTTTT. It encodes CASSLVTGRAGELFF.

CDR3 nucleotide sequence: TGTGCCAGCTCTACCTCATACGGGACAGGGAGAGGCTACACCTTC. Its protein product is CASSTSYGTGRGYTF. V gene TRBV3-1 combines with J gene TRBJ1-2, with 9 positions matching TRBD1. Germline CDR1 reads LGHDT; CDR2 reads YNNKEL (reference sequence). The CDR3 has 15 residues. J gave up 8 bases and V 8 bases, and 15 bases lay outside the gene matches.

The rearrangement uses TRBV27 and TRBJ2-1; TRBD1 might be the D (7 bases). The germline CDR1 and CDR2 sequences are MNHEY and SMNVEV (reference sequence). The V end was cut by 2 bases, the J end by 10 bases, with 15 bases between. The CDR3 is made up of 14 amino acids. The CDR3 protein is CASSLNQGEDEQFF. CDR3 in DNA: TGTGCCAGCAGTTTAAATCAGGGGGAGGACGAGCAGTTCTTC.

The chain is built from TRBV28 and TRBJ2-1; 9 positions agree with TRBD2. CDR1 is MDHEN, CDR2 SYDVKM, per germline. With 3 bases clipped from V and 3 bases from J, the junction kept 12 bases outside the gene matches. This CDR3 has 18 residues. Here the CDR3 reads CASSFAPTSGALYNEQFF. The DNA of the CDR3 is TGTGCCAGCAGTTTCGCCCCGACTAGCGGAGCCCTCTACAATGAGCAGTTCTTC.

The J gene is TRBJ2-5, the V gene TRBV30, with TRBD2 as a possible D gene (6 bases). CDR3 length: 15 amino acids. CDR1 is GTSNPN and CDR2 is SVGIG in the germline V gene (reference sequence). The germline V and J ends were trimmed by 2 bases and 0 bases, with 13 bases remaining between them. For the CDR3, the DNA is TGTGCCTGGAGTCCGGGGGTAGGGTACCAAGAGACCCAGTACTTC. Its protein is CAWSPGVGYQETQYF.

The V and J genes are TRBV3-1 and TRBJ2-1; 13 bases fit TRBD2. Losses at the gene ends were 2 bases for V and 7 bases for J; bases not matched to a gene: 5. The CDR3 sequence is 16 residues long. CDR1 and CDR2 (germline): LGHDT, YNNKEL (reference sequence). The CDR3 DNA follows: TGTGCCAGCAGCCAACCGGGACTAGCGGGAATGAATGAGCAGTTCTTC. This sequence encodes CASSQPGLAGMNEQFF.

The table lists this clonotype with a few counts. One end of the junction is discordant with germline, which a read error may explain. V and J are TRBV7-6 and TRBJ2-4, with no clear D. Germline CDR1 and CDR2: SGHVS and FNYEAQ. CDR3 length: 13 residues. DNA for the CDR3: TGTGCCAGCAGCAGTTTTAGGGCAGGTCAATTGTCCTTC. Translation gives CASSSFRAGQLSF.

The V call is TRBV20-1, the J call TRBJ1-1; D unclear. V was clipped by 6 bases and J by 2 bases, with 10 bases between them. CDR3 length: 12 amino acids. CDR1 and CDR2 (germline): DFQATT, SNEGSKA (reference sequence). The CDR3 loop reads CSAIAGNTEAFF. The CDR3 DNA follows: TGCAGTGCAATAGCAGGAAACACTGAAGCTTTCTTT.

V usage is TRBV4-2 and J usage is TRBJ1-1; D may be TRBD1 (5 bases). V was clipped by 1 base and J by 4 bases, with 13 bases between them. Per the germline V gene, CDR1 is LGHNA and CDR2 is YNFKEQ. This CDR3 spans 15 amino acids. CDR3 bases: TGTGCCAGCAGCCAAGTGGGGCCCCATGGCACTGAAGCTTTCTTT. Protein sequence: CASSQVGPHGTEAFF.

The V and J genes are TRBV2 and TRBJ2-3, with D hard to call. With 2 bases removed from V and 0 bases from J, the gap between germline ends came to 6 bases. Germline CDR1 and CDR2: SNHLY and FYNNEI. The CDR3 contains 14 residues. In nucleotides, the CDR3 is TGTGCCAGCAGTGAACTCACCAGCACAGATACGCAGTATTTT. Residues: CASSELTSTDTQYF. Full variable domain (rest looked up from reference TRBV2 and TRBJ2-3): EPEVTQTPSHQVTQMGQEVILRCVPISNHLYFYWYRQILGQKVEFLVSFYNNEISEKSEIFDDQFSVERPDGSNFTLKIRSTKLEDSAMYFCASSELTSTDTQYFGPGTRLTVL.

This clonotype was recorded only once. This chain joins TRBV7-3 and TRBJ2-1; 13 bases are shared with TRBD2. Germline V gives CDR1 SGHTA, CDR2 FQGTGA. This CDR3 has 14 amino acids. Trimming took 8 bases from V and 5 from J; bases not matched to a gene: 3. The CDR3 protein is CASGLAGANNEQFF. The CDR3 DNA sequence: TGTGCCAGCGGACTAGCGGGGGCCAACAATGAGCAGTTCTTC.

The rearrangement joins TRBV30 to TRBJ1-2; 7 nucleotides align to TRBD1. Losses at the gene ends were 4 bases for V and 6 bases for J; bases not matched to a gene: 8. Germline values: CDR1 GTSNPN, CDR2 SVGIG (reference sequence). The CDR3 is 13 amino acids. The CDR3 here is CAWKVQGYDGYTF. CDR3 DNA sequence: TGTGCCTGGAAAGTACAGGGGTACGATGGCTACACCTTC.

This chain links TRBV19 with TRBJ2-2; 8 nucleotides agree with TRBD1. V shed 2 bases, J shed 5 bases, and the junction held 4 bases outside the gene matches. This CDR3 is built from 15 residues. Germline loops: CDR1 LNHDA, CDR2 SQIVND (reference sequence). CDR3: CASSIRTGTTGELFF. The CDR3 DNA reads as TGTGCCAGTAGTATACGGACAGGGACAACCGGGGAGCTGTTTTTT.